Each of the 20 T cell receptor beta chains below was sequenced from the same sample in a study of blood T cell repertoires in COVID-19. Assay: immunoSEQ multiplex PCR; the TCRdb copy retains only in-frame clones and omits some. Among some 250,000 clones listed, 75% to 90% were seen once. Sequencing was done on a sample of peripheral blood. Every receptor here comes from a man in his thirties or forties who had recovered from COVID-19.

This clone was seen just once. The V and J genes are TRBV3-1 (or the pseudogene TRBV3-2) and TRBJ2-5, with 9 bases matching TRBD2. The junction had 12 bases not matched to a gene; V was cut back by 0 bases and J by 7 bases. The V gene's germline CDR1 is LGHDT and CDR2 YNNKEL (reference sequence). The CDR3 has 17 residues. Written as DNA, the CDR3 is TGTGCCAGCAGCCAAGATCCCATAACTAGCGGGTTGGTGACCCAGTACTTC. This translates into CASSQDPITSGLVTQYF.

This clone came up many times. The J gene is TRBJ2-5, the V gene TRBV19; 8 bases match TRBD2. Germline V gives CDR1 LNHDA, CDR2 SQIVND (reference sequence). The CDR3 has 14 residues. V was pared by 3 bases and J by 5 bases, with 5 bases of the junction left unmatched. As DNA, the CDR3 is TGTGCCAGTAGTATCGGGAGGGGAGCGGAGACCCAGTACTTC. The encoded protein is CASSIGRGAETQYF.

This chain uses TRBV9 with TRBJ2-7; maybe TRBD1 (6 bases). In germline, CDR1 is SGDLS, CDR2 YYNGEE. V gave up 4 bases and J gave up 7 bases, with 21 bases separating them. This CDR3 has 15 amino acids. The CDR3 protein is CASSTGGRLDGEQYF. The CDR3 DNA follows: TGTGCCAGCAGCACTGGGGGCCGTTTAGACGGGGAGCAGTACTTC.

The chain combines TRBV19 with TRBJ2-2, with D perhaps TRBD2 (6 bases). V was trimmed by 6 bases and J by 0 bases, leaving 38 bases between them. The CDR3 totals 24 residues. Germline values: CDR1 LNHDA, CDR2 SQIVND (reference sequence). The CDR3 DNA reads TGTGCCAGTAGACCCGGACTCAGGATGGGGGGACGGAGGTGGGGCGGGGCGAACACCGGGGAGCTGTTTTTT. It yields the protein CASRPGLRMGGRRWGGANTGELFF.

The V gene is TRBV2, the J gene TRBJ1-6; 9 bases line up with TRBD1. CDR3 size: 17 residues. J gave up 7 bases and V 1 base, and 8 bases lay outside the gene matches. The germline gives CDR1 SNHLY, CDR2 FYNNEI. The CDR3 sequence is CASSEVLGGTGNSPLHF. The CDR3 nucleotides are TGTGCCAGCAGTGAAGTATTAGGAGGGACAGGGAATTCACCCCTCCACTTT.

The chain joins TRBV18 to TRBJ2-5; D not certain. Trimming stripped 6 bases from V and 3 bases from J, with 11 bases between. The CDR3 is 13 amino acids. CDR1 is KGHSH and CDR2 is LQKENI in the germline V gene. In DNA form, the CDR3 reads TGTGCCAGCTCCCAGGTTTGGAAAGAGACCCAGTACTTC. Encoded protein: CASSQVWKETQYF.

This rearrangement joins TRBV25-1 to TRBJ2-6, with D perhaps matching TRBD1 (6 bases). Germline values: CDR1 MGHDK, CDR2 SYGVNS. V lost 4 bases and J 0 bases, leaving 16 bases between the germline ends. The CDR3 length is 18 residues. CDR3 loop: CASSGRDRRSSGANVLTF. As DNA, the CDR3 is TGTGCCAGCAGTGGTCGAGACAGGCGCAGCTCTGGGGCCAACGTCCTGACTTTC.

The rearrangement uses TRBV10-1 and TRBJ2-3, with D maybe TRBD2 (6 bases). The CDR3 spans 13 residues. Germline values: CDR1 WNHNN, CDR2 SYGVQD (reference sequence). Trimming cost V 10 bases and J 7 bases, with 18 bases left between them. The CDR3 sequence: CATGTGVTNTQYF. In DNA form, the CDR3 reads TGCGCCACGGGGACGGGGGTCACGAATACGCAGTATTTT.

The V gene is TRBV12-3 or TRBV12-4, the J gene TRBJ2-6; D gene uncertain. The CDR3 is 13 residues long. Trimming shortened V by 10 bases and J by 0 bases, and 7 bases separated the two germline ends. The DNA of the CDR3 is TGTGCCACCACAGCCTCTGGGGCCAACGTCCTGACTTTC. Amino acids: CATTASGANVLTF.

The rearrangement joins TRBV7-9 to TRBJ2-7, with TRBD1 matching over 9 bases. Losses at the gene ends were 5 bases for V and 5 bases for J; bases not matched to a gene: 10. Germline assignment: CDR1 SEHNR and CDR2 FQNEAQ (reference sequence). This CDR3 is 15 amino acids long. The CDR3 sequence is CASSPRQGVSNEQYF. DNA for the CDR3: TGTGCCAGCAGCCCCCGACAGGGGGTTAGTAACGAGCAGTACTTC.

The V call is TRBV18, the J call TRBJ2-7, with 7 positions matching TRBD1. J lost 5 bases, V lost 0 bases, and 7 bases had no gene match. The germline V gene has CDR1 KGHSH and CDR2 LQKENI. CDR3 size: 15 residues. The CDR3: CASSPPTGDDHEQYF. The CDR3, as DNA: TGTGCCAGCTCACCACCTACAGGGGATGATCACGAGCAGTACTTC.

The genes are TRBV4-2 and TRBJ1-4; D is unclear. The ends were cut back, 1 base at V and 5 bases at J, with 2 bases in the middle. The CDR3 has 12 residues. Germline CDR1 LGHNA, CDR2 YNFKEQ. The CDR3 DNA sequence: TGTGCCAGCAGCCAAGTAAATGAAAAACTGTTTTTT. This gives the protein CASSQVNEKLFF.

The CDR3 sequence is CASSSSDADTQYF. Written as DNA, the CDR3 is TGCGCCAGCAGTAGTAGCGACGCAGATACGCAGTATTTT. The chain has TRBV10-1 and TRBJ2-3; perhaps TRBD2 as D (5 bases). Per germline, CDR1 WNHNN and CDR2 SYGVQD (reference sequence). This CDR3 is built from 13 residues. The V gene lost 5 bases and the J gene lost 4 bases, with 10 bases spanning the gap.

The J gene is TRBJ1-4, the V gene TRBV5-1, with TRBD1 identical over 7 bases. Germline lookup yields CDR1 SGHRS and CDR2 YFSETQ. The CDR3 has 15 residues. Trimming removed 5 bases from V and 1 base from J; junction bases left unmatched: 5. The CDR3 reads CASSRTGVTNEKLFF. DNA of the CDR3: TGCGCCAGCAGTCGCACAGGGGTAACTAATGAAAAACTGTTTTTT.

This clone appeared a few times. The V and J genes are TRBV5-1 and TRBJ1-3; no definite D call. The CDR3 has 17 residues. The germline V gene encodes CDR1 SGHRS and CDR2 YFSETQ. V lost 0 bases and J 0 bases, leaving 13 bases between the germline ends. CDR3 amino acids: CASSLEGLDHSGNTIYF. CDR3 DNA sequence: TGCGCCAGCAGCTTGGAAGGACTTGACCACTCTGGAAACACCATATATTTT.

J is TRBJ1-2 and V is TRBV28; 7 bases are shared with TRBD1. Germline V gives CDR1 MDHEN, CDR2 SYDVKM. The V gene end was trimmed by 8 bases and the J gene end by 0 bases; junction bases not matched to a gene: 12. CDR3 length equals 16 residues. DNA for the CDR3: TGTGCCAGCGGTCGCACGGGACAGATCACTAACTATGGCTACACCTTC. Protein sequence: CASGRTGQITNYGYTF.

This clone was observed a few times. V is TRBV15 and J is TRBJ1-6; a weak D match, TRBD1 (6 bases). Germline CDR1 and CDR2: LNHNV and YYDKDF (reference sequence). The length of the CDR3 is 18 residues. Trimming stripped 4 bases from V and 7 bases from J, with 23 bases between. The CDR3: CATSTLGAQSGWNSPLHF. CDR3 bases: TGTGCCACCAGCACTTTGGGGGCCCAATCAGGGTGGAATTCACCCCTCCACTTT. Full variable domain (rest looked up from reference TRBV15 and TRBJ1-6): DAMVIQNPRYQVTQFGKPVTLSCSQTLNHNVMYWYQQKSSQAPKLLFHYYDKDFNNEADTPDNFQSRRPNTSFCFLDIRSPGLGDTAMYLCATSTLGAQSGWNSPLHFGNGTRLTVT.

The V gene is TRBV6-6, the J gene TRBJ1-5; weak D call: TRBD1 (5 bases). Trimming removed 5 bases at V and 7 bases at J, with 18 bases between. Germline CDR1 is MNHNY and CDR2 is SVGAGI (reference sequence). The CDR3 spans 15 residues. CDR3 loop: CASSTGTQGRQPQHF. The CDR3 DNA reads as TGTGCCAGCAGTACTGGGACTCAGGGAAGGCAGCCCCAGCATTTT.

The table lists this clone with a count of one. V usage is TRBV4-3 and J usage is TRBJ1-3; 11 nucleotides match TRBD1. The ends lost 1 base at V and 2 bases at J; junction bases unmatched: 4. Looked up from germline, CDR1 is LGHNA and CDR2 is YSLEER. The CDR3 totals 17 residues. The CDR3 nucleotides are TGCGCCAGCAGCCAAGGCCCGGGACAGGGGGCTGGAAACACCATATATTTT. It yields the protein CASSQGPGQGAGNTIYF.

This rearrangement joins TRBV29-1 to TRBJ1-2; maybe TRBD1 (6 bases). Germline CDR1 is SQVTM and CDR2 is ANQGSEA. V lost 1 base to trimming and J lost 3 bases, with 12 bases between them. The CDR3 loop spans 14 amino acids. The CDR3 here is CSVEAQGSHYGYTF. CDR3 in DNA: TGCAGCGTTGAAGCACAGGGTTCACACTATGGCTACACCTTC.